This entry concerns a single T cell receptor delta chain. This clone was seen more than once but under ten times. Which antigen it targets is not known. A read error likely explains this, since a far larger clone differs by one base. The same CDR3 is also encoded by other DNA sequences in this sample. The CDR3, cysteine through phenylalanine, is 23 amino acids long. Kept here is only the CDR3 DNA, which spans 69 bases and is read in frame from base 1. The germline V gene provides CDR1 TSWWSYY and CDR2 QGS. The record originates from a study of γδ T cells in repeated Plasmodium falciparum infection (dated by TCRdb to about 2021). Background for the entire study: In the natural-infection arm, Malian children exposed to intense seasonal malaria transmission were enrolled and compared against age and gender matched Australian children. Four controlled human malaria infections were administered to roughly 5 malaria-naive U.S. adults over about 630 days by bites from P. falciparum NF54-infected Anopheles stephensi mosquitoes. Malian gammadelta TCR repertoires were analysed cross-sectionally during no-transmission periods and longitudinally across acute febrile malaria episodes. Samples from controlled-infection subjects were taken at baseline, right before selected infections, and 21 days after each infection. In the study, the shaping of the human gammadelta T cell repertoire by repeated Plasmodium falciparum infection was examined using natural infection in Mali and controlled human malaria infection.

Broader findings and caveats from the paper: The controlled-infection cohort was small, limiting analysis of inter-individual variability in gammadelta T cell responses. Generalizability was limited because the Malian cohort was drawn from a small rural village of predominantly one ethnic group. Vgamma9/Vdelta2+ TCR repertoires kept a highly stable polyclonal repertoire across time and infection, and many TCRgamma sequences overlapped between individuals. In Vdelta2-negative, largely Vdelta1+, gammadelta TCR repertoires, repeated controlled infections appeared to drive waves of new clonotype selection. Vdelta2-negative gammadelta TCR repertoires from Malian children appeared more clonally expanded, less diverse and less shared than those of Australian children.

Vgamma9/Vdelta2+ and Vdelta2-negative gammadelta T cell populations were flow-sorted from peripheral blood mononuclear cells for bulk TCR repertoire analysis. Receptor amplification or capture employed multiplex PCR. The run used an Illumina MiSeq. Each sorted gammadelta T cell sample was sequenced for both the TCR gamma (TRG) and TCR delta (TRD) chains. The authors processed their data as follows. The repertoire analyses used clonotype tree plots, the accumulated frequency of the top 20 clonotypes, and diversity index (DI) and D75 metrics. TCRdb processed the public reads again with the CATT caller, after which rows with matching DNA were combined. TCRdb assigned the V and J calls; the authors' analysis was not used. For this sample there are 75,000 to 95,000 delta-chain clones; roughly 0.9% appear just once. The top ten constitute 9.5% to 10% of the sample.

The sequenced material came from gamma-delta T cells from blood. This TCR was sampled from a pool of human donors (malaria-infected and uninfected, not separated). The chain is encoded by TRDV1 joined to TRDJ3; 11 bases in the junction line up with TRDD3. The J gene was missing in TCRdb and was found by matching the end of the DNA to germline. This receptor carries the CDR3 CALGETTFPWGIPTSWDTRQMFF. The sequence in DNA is TGCGCTCTTGGGGAAACGACCTTCCCCTGGGGGATACCCACCTCCTGGGACACCCGACAGATGTTTTTC.